This note documents a single T cell receptor beta chain sequence. This record comes from a study of blood T cell repertoires in COVID-19. Study in general: The study drew acute and convalescent COVID-19 samples from the United States, Italy and Spain. Sample material is recorded as cDNA or gDNA derived from T cells, B-cell-depleted T cells, or PBMCs.

Deletions cut 9 bases from V and 12 bases from J, with 14 bases between. Germline CDR1 MDHEN, CDR2 SYDVKM. The CDR3 runs 11 residues. As processed by the authors: Amplification of reference gene primers was used by the study to estimate nucleated cell counts. Data came from immunoSEQ multiplex PCR; TCRdb stores just in-frame clones and leaves some out. The DNA gave D and trimming, while V, J and clone size come from that table. The data show about 160,000 clones, about 74% seen once. This TCR came from a man between 60 and 75 years old with acute or convalescent COVID-19. The chain combines TRBV28 with TRBJ1-4; maybe TRBD1 (5 bases). The sequencing sample was made of peripheral blood. The CDR3 here is CASGGLSQLFF. The CDR3 DNA sequence: TGTGCCAGTGGGGGACTGTCGCAACTGTTTTTT.